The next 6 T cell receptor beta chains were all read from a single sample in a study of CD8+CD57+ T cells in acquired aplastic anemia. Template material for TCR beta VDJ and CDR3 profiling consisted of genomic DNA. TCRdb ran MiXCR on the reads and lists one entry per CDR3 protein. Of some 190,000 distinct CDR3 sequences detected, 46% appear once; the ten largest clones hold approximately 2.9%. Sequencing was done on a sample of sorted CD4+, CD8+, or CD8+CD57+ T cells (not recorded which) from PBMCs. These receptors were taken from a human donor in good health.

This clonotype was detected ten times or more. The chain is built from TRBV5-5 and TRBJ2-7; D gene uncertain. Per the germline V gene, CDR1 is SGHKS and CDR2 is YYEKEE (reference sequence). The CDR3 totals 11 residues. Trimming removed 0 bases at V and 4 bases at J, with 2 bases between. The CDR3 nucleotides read TGTGCCAGCAGCTTGGGGTACGAGCAGTACTTC. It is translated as CASSLGYEQYF.

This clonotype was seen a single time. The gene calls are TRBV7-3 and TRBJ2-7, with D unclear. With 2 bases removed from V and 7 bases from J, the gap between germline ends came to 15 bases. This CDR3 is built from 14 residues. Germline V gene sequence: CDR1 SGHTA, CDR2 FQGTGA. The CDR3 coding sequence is TGTGCCAGCAGCTTAGGGGTAGGGCCTTGGGAGCAGTACTTC. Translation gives CASSLGVGPWEQYF.

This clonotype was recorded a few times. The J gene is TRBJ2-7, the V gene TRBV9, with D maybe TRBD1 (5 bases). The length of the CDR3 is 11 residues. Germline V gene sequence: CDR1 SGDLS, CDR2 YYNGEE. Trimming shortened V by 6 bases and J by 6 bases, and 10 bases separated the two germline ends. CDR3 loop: CASKVGVEQYF. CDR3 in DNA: TGTGCCAGCAAGGTAGGGGTCGAGCAGTACTTC.

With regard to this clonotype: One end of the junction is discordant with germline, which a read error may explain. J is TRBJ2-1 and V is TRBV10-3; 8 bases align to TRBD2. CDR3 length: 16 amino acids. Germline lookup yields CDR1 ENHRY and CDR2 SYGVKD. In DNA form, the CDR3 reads TGTGCCATCAATGAGGGAACTAGCGGTTCCTACAATGAGCAGTTCTTC. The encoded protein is CAINEGTSGSYNEQFF.

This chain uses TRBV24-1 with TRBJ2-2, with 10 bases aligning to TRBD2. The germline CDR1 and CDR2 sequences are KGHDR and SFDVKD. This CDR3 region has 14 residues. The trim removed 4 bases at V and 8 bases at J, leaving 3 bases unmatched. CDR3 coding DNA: TGTGCCACCAGTGAGATACTAGCGGGAGGGGAGCTGTTTTTT. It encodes CATSEILAGGELFF.

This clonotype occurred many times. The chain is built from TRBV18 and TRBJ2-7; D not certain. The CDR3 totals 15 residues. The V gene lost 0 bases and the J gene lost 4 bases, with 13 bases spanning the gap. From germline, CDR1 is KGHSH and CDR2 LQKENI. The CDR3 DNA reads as TGTGCCAGCTCACCACCGTCCAGGCCCCTGTACGAGCAGTACTTC. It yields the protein CASSPPSRPLYEQYF.